Given below is one TCR beta chain in context. What it binds is unknown. This sample is drawn from a study of OX40 agonist ivuxolimab in advanced cancers. Study-level information: The diagnoses of dose-escalation patients were hepatocellular carcinoma, melanoma, renal cell or head and neck cancer. Prior checkpoint blockade (anti-PD-1, anti-PD-L1 or anti-CTLA-4) was permitted; over 30% had it.

Study-level findings and limits: Some nonresponders also had low normalized T-cell clonal expansion.

Sequenced by immunoSEQ multiplex PCR; TCRdb stores in-frame clones only, minus some. The table includes about 46,000 clones, roughly 90% detected once. This CDR3 comprises 15 residues. The germline V gene encodes CDR1 SGHVS and CDR2 FNYEAQ. The sequence was obtained from an adult with an advanced solid tumor such as melanoma, head and neck, liver or kidney cancer. The chain carries TRBV7-6 and TRBJ2-5; TRBD2 might be the D (5 bases). The DNA end favors TRBJ2-7, so the J call may be wrong. Sequenced material: CD4+ or CD8+ T cells sorted from blood, taken in a trial of the OX40 agonist ivuxolimab. The CDR3 coding sequence is TGTGCCAGCAGCCCGGACTCAGAGTTTCAGTACGAGCAGTACTTC. Amino acids: CASSPDSEFQYEQYF.